Sequencing of this T cell receptor (beta chain) was carried out in a study of cytomegalovirus exposure and HLA in healthy donors (dated by TCRdb to the late 2010s). Looking at the study overall: According to an earlier analysis of 550 to 750 of the donors, some 170 million T cells yielded 117 million unique TCR beta sequences and 276 Gb of sequence data. Typing coverage varied by locus: about 620-630 donors for A, B, C, DRB1 and DQB1; roughly 520 for DQA1; around 610 for DPA1; roughly 450 for DPB1. All discovery cohort repertoires had been generated using a single sequencing platform. In an earlier analysis of several hundred of the donors, high-throughput TCR beta sequencing was used to judge whether each TCR beta V gene segment behaved as functional or pseudogenic. Around 330 gigabases of sequencing data and roughly 80 million unique TCR sequences made up an early release that covered 500 to 700 HLA-typed donors. Across under 500 genotyped donors of the cohort, an average of roughly 200,000 unique TCR beta nucleotide sequences per donor were sequenced, and roughly 20% of those sequences were non-productive. Using immunosequencing, the study profiled T cell repertoires from roughly 650 subjects and related those repertoires to cytomegalovirus serostatus. The study aimed to test whether cataloging public T cell receptors could reveal signatures of past pathogen exposure. High-throughput TCR immunosequencing, statistical association of individual TCRs with disease status, and machine learning were combined to predict cytomegalovirus infection status. Genome-wide SNP genotypes for about 55% of the roughly 670 donors were used in a later genetic analysis, which treated that subset as a discovery cohort. Rather than using new phenotypic data, the later analysis identified candidate immune exposures from TCR beta sequences and from how often those sequences occurred across donors. Of the roughly 400 genotyped donors, roughly 80% fell in the genetic ancestry cluster associated with self-reported Caucasian donors. HLA typing included class I and class II loci at four-digit resolution. Donor age, sex, ethnicity and CMV serostatus were collected together with the repertoire data. Along with the approximately 700-subject first cohort, a separate validation cohort of roughly 110 different subjects was used. In a later analysis, previously published TCR beta repertoires from about 640 donors were re-analyzed and high-resolution HLA genotyping was added so that TCR occurrence patterns could be studied. Because of strong linkage in the cohort, a few DR-DQ haplotypes were treated as single units for association and clustering.

The cohort consisted of 650 to 850 healthy bone marrow donors. At the time of sampling, every cohort member was nominally healthy, though immune exposures that went unrecorded were likely present. The donor tested CMV seronegative and was one of the 352 seronegative cohort members. Every donor gave a peripheral blood sample, and the peripheral blood mononuclear cells from that sample were used for TCR beta sequencing. Genomic DNA was extracted from the blood cell samples with the Qiagen DNeasy Blood Extraction Kit. V is shortened by 2 bases, J by 8 bases, and the region joining them spans 7 bases. The germline V gene sets CDR1 to ENHRY and CDR2 to SYGVKD. The CDR3 starts with the cysteine, ends with the phenylalanine, and has 12 residues. Just CDR3 DNA is preserved here, 36 bases in frame from base 1. The receptor library was made with the immunoSEQ multiplex PCR assay. For the multiplex PCR, a mixture combining 60 forward primers for TCR Vbeta segments and 13 reverse primers for TCR Jbeta segments was used. A multiplex PCR assay on genomic DNA amplified the CDR3 region of rearranged TCR beta genes. On the Illumina HiSeq System, the amplified TCR beta libraries were sequenced as 87-base-pair reads. In the original analysis: A later analysis tallied roughly 80 million unique TCR beta chains across the 600 to 700 repertoires, and around 10 million of those chains were shared by two or more donors. A nearest-neighbor algorithm error-corrected the raw reads and collapsed the reads into unique sequences, merging closely related sequences to remove PCR and sequencing errors. To assign V, D and J gene segments, CDR3 sequences were aligned to IMGT reference sequences. Each retained sequence needed at least a six-nucleotide match to both a V gene segment and a J gene segment. A rearrangement was called productive if the CDR3 had no stop codons and remained in frame with V and J, and every other rearrangement was called non-productive. CDR3 was defined by IMGT convention, running from the second conserved V-encoded cysteine to the conserved J-encoded phenylalanine. The earlier analysis of about 640 of the donors excluded any sequence lacking an unambiguous match to a single V gene segment. An earlier analysis of several hundred of the donors classified V segments as functional when productive rearrangements were above 56.7% and as segregating when the standard deviation between donors was above 5%. To diagnose cytomegalovirus status from the catalog of TCR beta chain sequences, a statistical classification framework was built. In a later analysis, TCR nucleotide sequences were compared against IMGT/GENE-DB human TR gene sequences so that V and J genes could be assigned. In a later analysis, CDR3 sequences and most-parsimonious VDJ recombination scenarios were assigned using the TCRdist pipeline. In a later analysis, each TCR beta chain was defined by its CDR3 amino acid sequence together with its V-gene family, and reads without a unique V-gene family were excluded. To address suspected cross-contamination and a sequencing artifact, a later analysis removed around 590 highly shared, low-generation-probability nucleotide sequences. For each public chain, a later analysis derived a clonal expansion index from normalized ranks of inferred template counts within each repertoire. In a later analysis, generation probabilities were computed with a VDJ recombination model fitted to out-of-frame rearrangements, and the resulting probabilities were checked against IGoR. In a later analysis, hypergeometric tests were used to score TCR-TCR, TCR-HLA and TCR-CMV co-occurrence, with a repertoire-size bias correction applied to TCR pairs. False discovery rates were estimated in a later analysis by permuting HLA or CMV assignments 20 times. In a later analysis, co-occurring TCRs were grouped with DBSCAN, and TCRdist sequence similarity was added when clustering was performed within HLA-allele-positive subsets. Repertoires with fewer than 30,000 or more than 120,000 public chains, plus five repertoires with anomalous nucleotide sharing, were excluded from co-occurrence clustering. The table comes from immuneACCESS by way of TCRdb, which keeps in-frame sequences with V and J called. Part of the clones is missing from these tables; in studies checked, under half for an unresolved V gene and the rest for unknown reasons. Clone size and V and J calls were adopted from that table, with D and trimming inferred from the DNA. This sample has 160,000 or so clones in its table, and around four fifths of those were observed once. More than 1.5% of the sample belongs to the ten largest clones.

Here is what the overall study found, with its caveats: A cluster of highly shared sequence variants was judged likely to represent a technical artifact of the sequencing pipeline. When HLA alleles, especially DR and DQ, strongly co-occurred, TCR associations were difficult to assign to individual alleles. According to a later genetic analysis, donors in an Asian-associated ancestry cluster had fewer N-insertions in productive TCRs than the approximately 650-donor mean. Because counts were too low, some 17 rarely observed V segments, including chromosome 9 orphons, were excluded from the earlier analysis of 587 of the donors. A later analysis found that HLA-associated TCR beta chains were more clonally expanded and had lower generation probabilities than equally common non-associated chains. It was suggested by the authors that the approach could potentially be generalized to other disease states and immunological phenotypes. The classifier was reported to diagnose cytomegalovirus status with high specificity and sensitivity in both the original cohort and the validation cohort. A few of the identified cytomegalovirus-associated TCR beta chains were confirmed in vitro to be specific for cytomegalovirus antigens. Correlated functional status among segregating V segments might be attributable to linkage disequilibrium, but an unknown experimental factor could not be ruled out. Most TCR sequences were observed very rarely across donors, whereas some public TCRs were present in many individuals. Most CMV-associated TCR beta chains appeared to be HLA-restricted in a later analysis, and the HLA associations seemed to be driven largely by CMV exposure. Sequencing depth was assumed to be roughly uniform across donors in the presence/absence analyses, though that assumption may not hold. A later analysis associated 16,951 TCR beta sequences with specific HLA alleles at a false discovery rate of 0.05. The only immune exposure information available for the cohort was CMV serostatus. Because the 87-base-pair reads could not distinguish some IMGT-functional V segments, including TRBV6-2 and TRBV6-3, those segments were excluded. Several of the top co-occurrence clusters appeared to be linked to parvovirus B19, influenza, CMV and Epstein-Barr virus, according to a later analysis. In a later genetic analysis, a missense DCLRE1C variant was associated with V-gene and J-gene trimming of TCR beta chains, and the association was replicated in an independent cohort. An earlier analysis of around 540 of the donors showed that most TCR beta V segments appeared in productive rearrangements either about 87% or about 30% of the time, which broadly matched IMGT annotations. A total of some 180 TCR beta chains were listed by the study as associated with cytomegalovirus. Because some donors lacked HLA typing at each locus, the association tests relied only on the typed subset. A later analysis found that TCR association rates varied across HLA loci, with DRB1 alleles showing the most associated TCRs and HLA-C alleles the fewest. A further reported finding was that TCR beta sequences accurately predicted the HLA-A and HLA-B alleles for most subjects in the first cohort. The cohort was sequenced for TCR beta chains only, and without alpha or paired-chain data the features that could be detected were limited.

Turning to this clone: It lacks a known antigen. The input lacks base qualities; no much larger clone sits a single base away.

What was sequenced was PBMCs. Rearrangement joined TRBV10-3 to TRBJ2-4; no D gene call is confident. This receptor was obtained from a man younger than 35 in good health and CMV-seronegative. The CDR3 region has the sequence CAISEVLDIQYF. In nucleotides, the sequence is TGTGCCATCAGTGAGGTCCTAGACATTCAGTACTTC.